This T cell receptor (beta chain) was recovered during a study of spatial heterogeneity in lung cancer. Time point: sample taken at primary tumor resection. Extraction of whole RNA from tumor, nontumor lung or frozen PBMC preceded unsorted sequencing. Samples came from 72 TRACERx patients with untreated early-stage lung cancer. TCRdb reprocessed the 5' RACE reads via MiXCR and lists one record per CDR3 protein. Of around 30,000 distinct CDR3 sequences in the sample, around 9.2% were seen once. Regarding the study as a whole: Resection saw ubiquitous expanded tumor TCRs appear in blood more than follow-up did.

This clonotype was found many times. As yet, its antigen is unknown. The source was PBMCs, collected at surgery. This receptor was obtained from a female donor with early-stage non-small cell lung cancer.

DNA for the CDR3: TGTGCCAGCAGCCAAGGGCAGGGTTTCAATGAGCAGTTCTTC. Residues: CASSQGQGFNEQFF. V gene TRBV3-1 combines with J gene TRBJ2-1; possible D gene TRBD1, 5 bases. V was shortened by 1 base and J by 6 bases, with 10 bases between the two germline ends. The CDR3 runs 14 residues. Germline loops: CDR1 LGHDT, CDR2 YNNKEL (reference sequence).